This TCR beta chain emerged from a study of glioma-infiltrating T cells. The sample holds many counts of this clonotype. The CDR3 runs 17 residues. Per the germline V gene, CDR1 is KGHSH and CDR2 is LQKENI. Trimming removed 3 bases at V and 6 bases at J, with 21 bases between. The iRepertoire nested amplicon-rescue multiplex PCR amplified TCR alpha and beta CDR3s from RNA. In TCRdb, the multiplex PCR reads were re-called with MiXCR into one record per CDR3 protein. The data show approximately 190,000 distinct CDR3 sequences, with 32% seen just once and 20% held by the top ten. The source of this sequence is a human donor with low-grade glioma or glioblastoma, undergoing nonglioma brain surgery, or in good health (not recorded which). V and J are TRBV18 and TRBJ1-3; D is perhaps TRBD1 (5 bases). The sequenced material came from glioma tissue, nonneoplastic brain tissue, or PBMCs (not recorded which). CDR3 DNA: TGTGCCAGCTCACCGGGACCGCCATCCTCCCCACAAAACACCATATATTTT. Encoded protein: CASSPGPPSSPQNTIYF. The variable domain in full, completed from reference TRBV18 and TRBJ1-3, reads NAGVMQNPRHLVRRRGQEARLRCSPMKGHSHVYWYRQLPEEGLKFMVYLQKENIIDESGMPKERFSAEFPKEGPSILRIQQVVRGDSAAYFCASSPGPPSSPQNTIYFGEGSWLTVV.